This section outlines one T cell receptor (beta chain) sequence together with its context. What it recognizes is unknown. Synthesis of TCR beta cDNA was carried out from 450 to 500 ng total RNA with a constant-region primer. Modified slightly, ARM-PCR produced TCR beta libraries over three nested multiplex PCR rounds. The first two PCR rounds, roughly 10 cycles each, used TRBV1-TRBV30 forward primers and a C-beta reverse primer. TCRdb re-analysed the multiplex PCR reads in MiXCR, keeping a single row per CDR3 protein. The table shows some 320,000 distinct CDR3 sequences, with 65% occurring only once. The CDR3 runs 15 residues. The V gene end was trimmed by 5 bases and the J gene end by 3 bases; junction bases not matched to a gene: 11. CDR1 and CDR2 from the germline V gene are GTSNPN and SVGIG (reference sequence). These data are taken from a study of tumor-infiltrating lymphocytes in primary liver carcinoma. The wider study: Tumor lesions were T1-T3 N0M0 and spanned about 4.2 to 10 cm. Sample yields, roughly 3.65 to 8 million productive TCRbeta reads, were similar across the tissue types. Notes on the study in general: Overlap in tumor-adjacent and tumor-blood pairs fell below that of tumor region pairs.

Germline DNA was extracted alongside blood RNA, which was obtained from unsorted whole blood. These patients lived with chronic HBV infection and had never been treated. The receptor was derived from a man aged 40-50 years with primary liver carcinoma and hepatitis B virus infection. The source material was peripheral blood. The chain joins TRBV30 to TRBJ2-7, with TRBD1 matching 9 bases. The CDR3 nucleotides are TGTGCCTGGGCAACCCGGACAGGGGTAAGCTACGAGCAGTACTTC. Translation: CAWATRTGVSYEQYF.